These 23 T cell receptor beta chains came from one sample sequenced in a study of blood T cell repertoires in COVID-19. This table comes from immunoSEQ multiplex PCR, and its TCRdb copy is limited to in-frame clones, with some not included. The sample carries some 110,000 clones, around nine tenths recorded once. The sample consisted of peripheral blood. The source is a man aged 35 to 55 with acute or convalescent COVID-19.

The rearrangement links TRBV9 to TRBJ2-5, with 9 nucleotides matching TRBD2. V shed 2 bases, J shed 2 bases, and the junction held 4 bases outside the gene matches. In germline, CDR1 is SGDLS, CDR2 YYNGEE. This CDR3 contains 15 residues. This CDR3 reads CASSVGGRGQETQYF. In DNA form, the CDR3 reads TGTGCCAGCAGCGTCGGCGGGAGGGGACAAGAGACCCAGTACTTC.

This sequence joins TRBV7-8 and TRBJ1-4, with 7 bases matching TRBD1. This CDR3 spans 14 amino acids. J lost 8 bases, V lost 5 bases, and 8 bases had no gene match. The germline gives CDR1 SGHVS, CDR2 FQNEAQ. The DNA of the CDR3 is TGTGCCAGCAGCGCGACAGGGATCAAGGAAAAACTGTTTTTT. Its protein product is CASSATGIKEKLFF. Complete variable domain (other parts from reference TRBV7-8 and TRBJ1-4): GAGVSQSPRYKVAKRGQDVALRCDPISGHVSLFWYQQALGQGPEFLTYFQNEAQLDKSGLPSDRFFAERPEGSVSTLKIQRTQQEDSAVYLCASSATGIKEKLFFGSGTQLSVL.

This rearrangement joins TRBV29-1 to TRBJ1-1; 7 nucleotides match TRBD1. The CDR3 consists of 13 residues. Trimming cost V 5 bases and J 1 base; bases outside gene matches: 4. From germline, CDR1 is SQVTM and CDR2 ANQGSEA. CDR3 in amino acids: CSVQQGPNTEAFF. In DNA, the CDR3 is TGCAGCGTTCAACAGGGGCCGAACACTGAAGCTTTCTTT.

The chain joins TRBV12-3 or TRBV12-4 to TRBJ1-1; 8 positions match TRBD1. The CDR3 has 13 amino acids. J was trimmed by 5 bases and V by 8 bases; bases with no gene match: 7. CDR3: CASGTGGWTEAFF. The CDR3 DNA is TGTGCCAGCGGGACAGGCGGGTGGACTGAAGCTTTCTTT.

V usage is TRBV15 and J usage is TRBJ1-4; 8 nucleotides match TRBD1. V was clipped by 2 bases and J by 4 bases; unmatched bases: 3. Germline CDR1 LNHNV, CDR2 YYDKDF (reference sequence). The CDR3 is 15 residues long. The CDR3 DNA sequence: TGTGCCACCAGCAGAATTGACAGGGGTAATGAAAAACTGTTTTTT. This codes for CATSRIDRGNEKLFF.

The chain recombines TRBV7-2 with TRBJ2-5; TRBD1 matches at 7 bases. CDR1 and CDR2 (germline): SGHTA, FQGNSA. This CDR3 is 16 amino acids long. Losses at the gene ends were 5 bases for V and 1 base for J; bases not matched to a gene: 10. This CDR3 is CASSGFRGGGQETQYF. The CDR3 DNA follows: TGTGCCAGCAGCGGGTTCAGAGGGGGCGGCCAAGAGACCCAGTACTTC. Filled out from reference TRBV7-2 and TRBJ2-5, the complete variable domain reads GAGVSQSPSNKVTEKGKDVELRCDPISGHTALYWYRQSLGQGLEFLIYFQGNSAPDKSGLPSDRFSAERTGGSVSTLTIQRTQQEDSAVYLCASSGFRGGGQETQYFGPGTRLLVL.

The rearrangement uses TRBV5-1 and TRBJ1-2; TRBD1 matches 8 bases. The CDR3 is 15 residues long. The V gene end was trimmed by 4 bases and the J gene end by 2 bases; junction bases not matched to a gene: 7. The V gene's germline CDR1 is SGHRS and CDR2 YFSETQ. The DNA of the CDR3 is TGCGCCAGCAGCCTTTCAGGGGGCGGCAACTATGGCTACACCTTC. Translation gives CASSLSGGGNYGYTF.

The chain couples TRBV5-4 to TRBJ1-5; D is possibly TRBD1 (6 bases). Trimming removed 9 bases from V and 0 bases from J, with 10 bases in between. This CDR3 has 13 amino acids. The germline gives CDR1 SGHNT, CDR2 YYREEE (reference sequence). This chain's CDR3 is CATSGDSNQPQHF. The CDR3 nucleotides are TGTGCCACCTCAGGGGATAGCAATCAGCCCCAGCATTTT.

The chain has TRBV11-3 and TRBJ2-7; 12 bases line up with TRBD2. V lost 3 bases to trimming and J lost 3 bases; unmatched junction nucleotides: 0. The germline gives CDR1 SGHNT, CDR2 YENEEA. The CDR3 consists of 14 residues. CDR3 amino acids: CASSLTSGSYEQYF. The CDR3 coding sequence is TGTGCCAGCAGCTTGACTAGCGGGAGCTACGAGCAGTACTTC. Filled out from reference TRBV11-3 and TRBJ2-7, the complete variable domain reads EAGVVQSPRYKIIEKKQPVAFWCNPISGHNTLYWYLQNLGQGPELLIRYENEEAVDDSQLPKDRFSAERLKGVDSTLKIQPAELGDSAVYLCASSLTSGSYEQYFGPGTRLTVT.

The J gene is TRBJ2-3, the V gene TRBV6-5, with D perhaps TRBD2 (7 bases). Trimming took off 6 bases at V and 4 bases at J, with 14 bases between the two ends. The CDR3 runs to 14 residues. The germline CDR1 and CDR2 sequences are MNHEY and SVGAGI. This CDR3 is CASSRGALADTQYF. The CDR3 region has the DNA TGTGCCAGCAGCCGGGGGGCGCTCGCAGATACGCAGTATTTT.

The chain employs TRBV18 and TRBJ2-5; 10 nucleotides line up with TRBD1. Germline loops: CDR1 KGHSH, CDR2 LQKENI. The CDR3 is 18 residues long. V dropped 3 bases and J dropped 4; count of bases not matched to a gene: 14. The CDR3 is CASSPKAGTGARGETQYF. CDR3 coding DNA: TGTGCCAGCTCACCTAAGGCCGGGACAGGGGCGCGTGGAGAGACCCAGTACTTC.

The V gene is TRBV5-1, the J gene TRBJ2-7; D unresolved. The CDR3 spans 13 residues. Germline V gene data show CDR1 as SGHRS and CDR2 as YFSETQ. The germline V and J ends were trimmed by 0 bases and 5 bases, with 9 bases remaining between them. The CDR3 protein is CASSLASADEQYF. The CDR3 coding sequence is TGCGCCAGCAGCTTGGCCTCTGCGGACGAGCAGTACTTC.

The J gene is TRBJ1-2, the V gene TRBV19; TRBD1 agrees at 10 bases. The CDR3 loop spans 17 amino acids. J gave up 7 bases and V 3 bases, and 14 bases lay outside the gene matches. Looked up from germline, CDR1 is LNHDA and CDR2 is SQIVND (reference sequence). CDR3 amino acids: CASSIQGQGLFRFGYTF. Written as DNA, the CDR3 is TGTGCCAGTAGTATTCAGGGACAGGGGCTCTTCCGGTTTGGCTACACCTTC.

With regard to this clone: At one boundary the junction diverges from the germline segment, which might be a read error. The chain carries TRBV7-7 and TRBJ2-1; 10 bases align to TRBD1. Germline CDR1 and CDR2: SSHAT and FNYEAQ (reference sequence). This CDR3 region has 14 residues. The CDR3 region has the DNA TGTGCTAGCAGCTTAGGACAGGGGGTTGTTGAGCAGTTCTTC. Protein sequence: CASSLGQGVVEQFF.

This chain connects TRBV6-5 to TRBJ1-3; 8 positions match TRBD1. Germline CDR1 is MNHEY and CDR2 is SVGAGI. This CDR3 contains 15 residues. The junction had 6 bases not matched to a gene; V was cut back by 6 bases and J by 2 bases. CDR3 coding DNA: TGTGCCAGCAGCTGGACAGGGATCCCTGGAAACACCATATATTTT. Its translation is CASSWTGIPGNTIYF.

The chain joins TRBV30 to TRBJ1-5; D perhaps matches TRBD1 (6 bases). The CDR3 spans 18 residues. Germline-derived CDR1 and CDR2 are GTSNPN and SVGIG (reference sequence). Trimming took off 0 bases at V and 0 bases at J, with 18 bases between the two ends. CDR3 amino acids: CAWSVIAGDIYSNQPQHF. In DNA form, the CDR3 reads TGTGCCTGGAGTGTGATTGCAGGGGATATCTATAGCAATCAGCCCCAGCATTTT.

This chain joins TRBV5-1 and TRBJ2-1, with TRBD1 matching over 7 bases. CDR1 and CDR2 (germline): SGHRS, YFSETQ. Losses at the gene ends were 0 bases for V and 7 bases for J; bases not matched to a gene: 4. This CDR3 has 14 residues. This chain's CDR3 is CASSLDRGRNEQFF. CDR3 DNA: TGCGCCAGCAGCTTGGACAGGGGAAGGAATGAGCAGTTCTTC.

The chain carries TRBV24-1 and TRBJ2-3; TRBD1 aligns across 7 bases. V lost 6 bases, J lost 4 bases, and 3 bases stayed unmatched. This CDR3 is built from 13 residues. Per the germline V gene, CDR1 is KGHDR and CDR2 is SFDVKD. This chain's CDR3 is CATSTGAADTQYF. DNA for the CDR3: TGTGCCACCAGTACAGGGGCCGCAGATACGCAGTATTTT.

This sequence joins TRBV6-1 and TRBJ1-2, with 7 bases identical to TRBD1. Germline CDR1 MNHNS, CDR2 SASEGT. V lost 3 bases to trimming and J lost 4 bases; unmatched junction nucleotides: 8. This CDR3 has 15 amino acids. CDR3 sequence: CASSEVTGESYGYTF. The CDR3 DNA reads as TGTGCCAGCAGTGAGGTCACAGGGGAGAGCTATGGCTACACCTTC.

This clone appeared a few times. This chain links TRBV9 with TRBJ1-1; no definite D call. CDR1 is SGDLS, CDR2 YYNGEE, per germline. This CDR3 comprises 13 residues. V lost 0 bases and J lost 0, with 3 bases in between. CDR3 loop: CASSVALNTEAFF. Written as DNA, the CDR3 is TGTGCCAGCAGCGTAGCTCTGAACACTGAAGCTTTCTTT.

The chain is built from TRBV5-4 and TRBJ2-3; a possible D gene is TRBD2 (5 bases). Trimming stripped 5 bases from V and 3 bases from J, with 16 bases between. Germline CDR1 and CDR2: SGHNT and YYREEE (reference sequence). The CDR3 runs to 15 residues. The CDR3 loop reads CASRPAERRTDTQYF. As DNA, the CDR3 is TGTGCCAGCAGACCTGCGGAACGGAGGACAGATACGCAGTATTTT.

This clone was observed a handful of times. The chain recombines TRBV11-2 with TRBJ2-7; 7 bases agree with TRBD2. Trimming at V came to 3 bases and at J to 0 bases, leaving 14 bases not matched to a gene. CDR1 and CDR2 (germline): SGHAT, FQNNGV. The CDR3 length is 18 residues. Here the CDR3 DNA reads TGTGCCAGCAGCTTTAGGGCTAGCGGTTTTTACGGCTCCTACGAGCAGTACTTC. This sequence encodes CASSFRASGFYGSYEQYF. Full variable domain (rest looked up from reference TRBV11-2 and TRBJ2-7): EAGVAQSPRYKIIEKRQSVAFWCNPISGHATLYWYQQILGQGPKLLIQFQNNGVVDDSQLPKDRFSAERLKGVDSTLKIQPAKLEDSAVYLCASSFRASGFYGSYEQYFGPGTRLTVT.

The DNA of the CDR3 is TGTGCCAGCAGCCCAGGGACTAGCAAGTTTAGTGGCAATGAGCAGTTCTTC. It specifies CASSPGTSKFSGNEQFF. The chain has TRBV7-2 and TRBJ2-1, with 9 bases that match TRBD2. Germline values: CDR1 SGHTA, CDR2 FQGNSA. The J segment lost 6 bases and the V segment lost 5 bases, leaving 14 bases of the junction unmatched. The CDR3 is 17 residues long.